These 10 T cell receptor beta chains were all obtained from the same sample, sequenced in a study of vaccination and CD4 T cells after COVID-19. Indicated time point: late sampling 161 to 241 days after vaccination in a few convalescent patients. Treatment in this sample: roughly 10-day PBMC culture with coronavirus spike peptide pools or control peptides (ViraFEST assay). Sequence data for DNA of cultured CD4+ T cells were generated by the Oncomine TCR Beta short-read assay. TCRdb recomputed calls from the PCR reads with MiXCR, one row per CDR3 protein. This table has nearly 25,000 distinct CDR3 sequences, more than 30% appearing once. These receptors lack a known antigen. This sample comprised CD4+ T cells from blood, cultured in vitro, obtained about 7 months after SARS-CoV-2 vaccination. The receptors stem from a human donor who had recovered from COVID-19.

In nucleotides, the CDR3 is TGTGCCAGCAGCTTAGCGACACTAGCGGGAGGGGAGGATACGCAGTATTTT. It yields the protein CASSLATLAGGEDTQYF. The genes are TRBV7-2 and TRBJ2-3; 13 bases line up with TRBD2. V gave up 0 bases and J gave up 6 bases; unmatched junction bases: 6. CDR1 is SGHTA, CDR2 FQGNSA, per germline. The CDR3 has 17 residues. The full variable domain, in which reference TRBV7-2 and TRBJ2-3 provide the parts outside the CDR3, is GAGVSQSPSNKVTEKGKDVELRCDPISGHTALYWYRQSLGQGLEFLIYFQGNSAPDKSGLPSDRFSAERTGGSVSTLTIQRTQQEDSAVYLCASSLATLAGGEDTQYFGPGTRLTVL.

This chain connects TRBV28 to TRBJ1-2, with D uncertain. The germline V and J ends were trimmed by 11 bases and 3 bases, with 13 bases remaining between them. CDR1 MDHEN and CDR2 SYDVKM come from the germline V gene. This CDR3 has 12 residues. The CDR3 DNA reads TGTGCCGGATCTCGGGGTGACTATGGCTACACCTTC. It encodes CAGSRGDYGYTF.

The chain recombines TRBV20-1 with TRBJ2-5; the D gene is possibly TRBD2 (5 bases). The CDR3 has 11 residues. In germline, CDR1 is DFQATT, CDR2 SNEGSKA (reference sequence). V was pared by 5 bases and J by 4 bases, with 8 bases between. The CDR3 loop reads CSALRGETQYF. CDR3 DNA sequence: TGCAGTGCTCTCCGGGGAGAGACCCAGTACTTC.

This clonotype appeared once. The gene calls are TRBV2 and TRBJ1-1; no clear D. V was trimmed by 7 bases and J by 0 bases, leaving 9 bases between them. The length of the CDR3 is 13 residues. Germline CDR1 and CDR2: SNHLY and FYNNEI. The CDR3 coding sequence is TGTGCCAGCACGATCGCCCTGAACACTGAAGCTTTCTTT. Its protein is CASTIALNTEAFF.

This clonotype has more than one count but fewer than ten. The rearrangement joins TRBV20-1 to TRBJ1-5, with 11 positions matching TRBD1. With V trimmed by 5 bases and J by 5 bases, 5 bases remained unmatched. This CDR3 region has 14 residues. The germline V gene encodes CDR1 DFQATT and CDR2 SNEGSKA (reference sequence). In nucleotides, the CDR3 is TGCAGTGCTCCGGGACAGGGGGACTATCAGCCCCAGCATTTT. This gives the protein CSAPGQGDYQPQHF.

This clonotype was recorded a few times. The genes are TRBV7-2 and TRBJ2-5, with a possible D match to TRBD1 (5 bases). Germline CDR1 and CDR2: SGHTA and FQGNSA. The CDR3 is 14 residues long. The V gene lost 5 bases and the J gene lost 5 bases, with 15 bases spanning the gap. CDR3 nucleotide sequence: TGTGCCAGCAGCCGCGGACAAAGTCGGGAGACCCAGTACTTC. Translation: CASSRGQSRETQYF.

In its sample, this clonotype was seen a few times. The V and J genes are TRBV19 and TRBJ1-5, with TRBD1 matching 8 bases. The CDR3 is made up of 17 amino acids. CDR1 is LNHDA, CDR2 SQIVND, per germline (reference sequence). After removal of 0 bases from V and 0 bases from J, the junction contained 4 bases not matched to a gene. The CDR3 loop reads CASSIEGTGASNQPQHF. The CDR3 bases are TGTGCCAGTAGTATAGAGGGGACAGGCGCTAGCAATCAGCCCCAGCATTTT.

This rearrangement joins TRBV6-1 to TRBJ1-2; 7 nucleotides match TRBD1. The germline CDR1 and CDR2 sequences are MNHNS and SASEGT. Losses at the gene ends were 10 bases for V and 6 bases for J; bases not matched to a gene: 29. This CDR3 is 19 amino acids long. DNA for the CDR3: TGTGCCACCCAACGTTCCCCCAGAACAGGGGCCGGGAGGTCCGATGGCTACACCTTC. Protein sequence: CATQRSPRTGAGRSDGYTF.

This clonotype is medium-sized (0.01 to 0.1%) within its sample. V and J are TRBV20-1 and TRBJ2-7; 8 bases line up with TRBD2. Germline V CDR1 and CDR2: DFQATT, SNEGSKA (reference sequence). CDR3 size: 12 residues. The CDR3 DNA is TGCGCCCAGAGGAGCGGGAGCTACGAGCAGTACTTC. It is translated as CAQRSGSYEQYF.

The chain is built from TRBV20-1 and TRBJ2-1; 7 bases map to TRBD2. This CDR3 region has 16 residues. V trimming: 0 bases; J trimming: 2 bases; junction bases outside the gene matches: 7. Germline V lookup: CDR1 DFQATT, CDR2 SNEGSKA (reference sequence). The CDR3 DNA follows: TGCAGTGCTAGAGAGGGCGGGAGTGGGGCCTACAATGAGCAGTTCTTC. This translates into CSAREGGSGAYNEQFF.